This is a list of T cell receptor beta chains from one sample in a study of T cell changes during pregnancy in multiple sclerosis. Sequencing was performed with immunoSEQ multiplex PCR; in TCRdb, only in-frame clones are kept and a portion is missing. The sample has about 64,000 clones; under 95% are singletons. This specimen consisted of peripheral blood, obtained in the second trimester of pregnancy. The receptor source for this set is a female donor with multiple sclerosis, enrolled in a pregnancy study. Each CDR3 is given with its conserved first and last residue. A D gene is named only where the DNA matches it firmly. Not all rows give a size; the values are once, few, many and, for expanded clones, a class.

>TRBV27|once|-|TRBJ1-1
CASSAAPAREAFF
TGTGCCAGCAGCGCGGCACCCGCAAGGGAAGCTTTCTTT
>TRBV5-1|-|TRBD2|TRBJ2-1
CASRRNVGGLAASPEGEQFF
TGCGCCAGCAGGAGGAACGTTGGGGGACTAGCGGCTTCCCCCGAGGGGGAGCAGTTCTTC
>TRBV6-5|-|TRBD1|TRBJ1-2
CAGTQGASYGYTF
TGTGCCGGCACGCAGGGGGCTTCCTATGGCTACACCTTC
>TRBV5-1|-|TRBD2|TRBJ2-3
CASSLGASGGLGTDTQYF
TGCGCCAGCAGCCTGGGGGCTAGCGGGGGACTCGGCACAGATACGCAGTATTTT
>TRBV5-1|-|-|TRBJ2-1
CASSLRPSYNEQFF
TGCGCCAGCAGCCTCCGTCCTAGCTACAATGAGCAGTTCTTC
>TRBV11-2|once|TRBD1|TRBJ2-3
CASSPGTESTDTQYF
TGTGCCAGCAGCCCCGGGACAGAAAGCACAGATACGCAGTATTTT
>TRBV6-1|-|-|TRBJ1-5
CASSEQASNQPQHF
TGTGCCAGCAGTGAACAGGCTAGCAATCAGCCCCAGCATTTT
>TRBV6-1|-|-|TRBJ2-7
CASSVRQLSYEQYF
TGTGCCAGCAGTGTTCGACAGCTCTCCTACGAGCAGTACTTC
>TRBV30|-|-|TRBJ1-1
CAWYSYTEAFF
TGTGCCTGGTACAGCTACACTGAAGCTTTCTTT
>TRBV30|-|TRBD1|TRBJ2-4
CACWDRGRAKNIQYF
TGTGCCTGTTGGGACAGGGGGCGAGCCAAAAACATTCAGTACTTC
>TRBV6-6|-|-|TRBJ1-4
CASSPSRMANEKLFF
TGTGCCAGCAGTCCCTCCAGGATGGCTAATGAAAAACTGTTTTTT
>TRBV18|-|TRBD1|TRBJ1-1
CASSPTTGDTEAFF
TGTGCCAGCTCACCTACGACAGGGGACACTGAAGCTTTCTTT
>TRBV27|-|-|TRBJ2-1
CASSFRPTDFRRRNEQFF
TGTGCCAGCAGTTTTAGGCCTACGGACTTCCGCAGGAGGAATGAGCAGTTCTTC
>TRBV7-9|once|-|TRBJ2-2
CASSLSARGTGELFF
TGTGCCAGCAGCTTGTCGGCCCGAGGCACCGGGGAGCTGTTTTTT
>TRBV2|-|TRBD1|TRBJ1-2
CASTGRDRGREEGYTF
TGTGCCAGCACCGGGAGGGACAGGGGGCGCGAAGAAGGCTACACCTTC
>TRBV5-1|-|-|TRBJ1-5
CASSLGQGMGQPQHF
TGCGCCAGCAGCTTGGGGCAGGGAATGGGTCAGCCCCAGCATTTT
>TRBV5-4|-|-|TRBJ1-2
CASSLQGSYYGYTF
TGTGCCAGCAGCTTGCAGGGCAGTTACTATGGCTACACCTTC
>TRBV13|-|-|TRBJ1-1
CASSLGQGLTAFF
TGTGCCAGCAGCTTAGGTCAGGGCCTGACAGCTTTCTTT
>TRBV5-1|-|TRBD2|TRBJ2-2
CASSLGVTSAYTGELFF
TGCGCCAGCAGCTTGGGGGTGACTAGCGCTTACACCGGGGAGCTGTTTTTT
>TRBV5-1|-|TRBD1|TRBJ2-5
CASSLWGQQQETQYF
TGCGCCAGCAGCTTGTGGGGACAGCAGCAAGAGACCCAGTACTTC
>TRBV5-6|-|-|TRBJ2-1
CASSHIDFRDNEQFF
TGTGCCAGCAGCCATATAGATTTCAGGGACAATGAGCAGTTCTTC
>TRBV6-5|-|-|TRBJ2-4
CASSSGQGIQYF
TGTGCCAGCAGTTCAGGGCAGGGCATTCAGTACTTC
>TRBV28|-|-|TRBJ2-2
CASRPGQNTGELFF
TGTGCCAGCAGACCGGGACAGAACACCGGGGAGCTGTTTTTT
>TRBV6-5|-|-|TRBJ1-1
CASRVADLRTEAFF
TGTGCCAGCAGGGTGGCGGATCTACGGACTGAAGCTTTCTTT
>TRBV6-6|-|-|TRBJ1-1
CASTRGGIFDTEAFF
TGTGCCAGCACCCGGGGGGGGATATTTGACACTGAAGCTTTCTTT
>TRBV6-4|-|-|TRBJ2-1
CASSDSPGNEQFF
TGTGCCAGCAGTGACTCGCCGGGGAATGAGCAGTTCTTC
>TRBV11-2|-|-|TRBJ1-4
CASSLAPATNEKLFF
TGTGCCAGCAGCTTAGCCCCCGCAACTAATGAAAAACTGTTTTTT
>TRBV25-1|-|-|TRBJ1-1
CASSDSLEAFF
TGTGCCAGCAGTGATTCTCTCGAAGCTTTCTTT
>TRBV5-1|-|-|TRBJ1-1
CASSLEVLQRITEAFF
TGCGCCAGCAGCTTGGAAGTCTTACAAAGAATCACTGAAGCTTTCTTT
>TRBV23-1|-|TRBD1|TRBJ2-3
CASGRQGEGDTQYF
TGCGCCAGCGGACGACAGGGGGAAGGAGATACGCAGTATTTT
>TRBV6-6|once|-|TRBJ1-1
CASTPGRGTEAFF
TGTGCCAGCACCCCTGGCCGAGGCACTGAAGCTTTCTTT
>TRBV11-2|-|-|TRBJ1-1
CASSFQGIGTEAFF
TGTGCCAGCAGCTTTCAGGGGATAGGCACTGAAGCTTTCTTT
>TRBV5-5|-|-|TRBJ2-7
CASSLSLTYEQYF
TGTGCCAGCAGCTTGAGCCTGACCTACGAGCAGTACTTC
>TRBV4-1|-|-|TRBJ2-3
CASSQVAAQASTDTQYF
TGCGCCAGCAGCCAAGTTGCCGCGCAGGCTAGCACAGATACGCAGTATTTT
>TRBV10-3|-|-|TRBJ1-5
CATLGGSGQPQHF
TGTGCCACCCTTGGAGGGAGCGGTCAGCCCCAGCATTTT
>TRBV2|-|-|TRBJ1-4
CASSGVAGAVGKLFF
TGTGCCAGCAGTGGTGTCGCGGGGGCTGTTGGAAAACTGTTTTTT
>TRBV2|-|-|TRBJ2-2
CASLAGNTGELFF
TGTGCCAGCCTGGCAGGGAACACCGGGGAGCTGTTTTTT
>TRBV28|-|TRBD2|TRBJ2-1
CASSLWASGVPYNEQFF
TGTGCCAGCAGTTTATGGGCTAGCGGGGTGCCCTACAATGAGCAGTTCTTC
>TRBV6-1|-|TRBD1|TRBJ1-4
CASSAGQARNEKLFF
TGTGCCAGCAGTGCGGGACAGGCTCGCAATGAAAAACTGTTTTTT
>TRBV6-5|-|-|TRBJ2-7
CASSYSGTYEQYF
TGTGCCAGCAGTTACTCCGGTACCTACGAGCAGTACTTC
>TRBV5-1|-|TRBD2|TRBJ2-3
CASSLSAGGRDTQYF
TGCGCCAGCAGCTTGTCGGCGGGGGGTCGGGATACGCAGTATTTT
>TRBV15|-|-|TRBJ1-3
CATSQDRNPNTIYF
TGTGCCACCAGCCAAGACAGGAATCCGAACACCATATATTTT
>TRBV6-5|-|-|TRBJ2-7
CASRVAAAYEQYF
TGTGCCAGCAGGGTAGCGGCCGCCTACGAGCAGTACTTC
>TRBV18|-|-|TRBJ1-1
CASSPGGARDTEAFF
TGTGCCAGCTCACCCGGGGGGGCGCGAGACACTGAAGCTTTCTTT
>TRBV30|-|TRBD1|TRBJ1-1
CAWSVDRGTEAFF
TGTGCCTGGAGTGTAGACAGGGGGACTGAAGCTTTCTTT
>TRBV9|-|-|TRBJ1-1
CASSVDPVYGEAFF
TGTGCCAGCAGCGTAGACCCGGTGTACGGTGAAGCTTTCTTT
>TRBV5-1|-|TRBD1|TRBJ1-6
CASSLAGQGRSPLHF
TGCGCCAGCAGCTTGGCCGGACAGGGCCGGTCACCCCTCCACTTT
>TRBV7-3|-|-|TRBJ2-1
CASSPGPGLQFF
TGTGCCAGCAGCCCCGGCCCGGGACTGCAGTTCTTC
>TRBV4-1|-|-|TRBJ1-4
CASSPLIGRGNEKLFF
TGCGCCAGCAGCCCCCTCATAGGCAGGGGTAATGAAAAACTGTTTTTT
>TRBV9|-|TRBD1|TRBJ2-7
CASSVAGTGDYEQYF
TGTGCCAGCAGCGTAGCGGGGACAGGGGACTACGAGCAGTACTTC
>TRBV19|-|-|TRBJ2-3
CASSALEGGPTDTQYF
TGTGCCAGTAGCGCCTTAGAGGGGGGGCCGACAGATACGCAGTATTTT
>TRBV7-9|-|-|TRBJ2-2
CASSLRGTDTGELFF
TGTGCCAGCAGCTTACGGGGTACGGACACCGGGGAGCTGTTTTTT
>TRBV5-1|-|-|TRBJ2-1
CASSLTGFISPYNEQFF
TGCGCCAGCAGCTTAACAGGGTTTATTAGTCCCTACAATGAGCAGTTCTTC
>TRBV7-9|-|-|TRBJ2-5
CASSSWAGFETQYF
TGTGCCAGCAGCTCCTGGGCGGGATTTGAGACCCAGTACTTC